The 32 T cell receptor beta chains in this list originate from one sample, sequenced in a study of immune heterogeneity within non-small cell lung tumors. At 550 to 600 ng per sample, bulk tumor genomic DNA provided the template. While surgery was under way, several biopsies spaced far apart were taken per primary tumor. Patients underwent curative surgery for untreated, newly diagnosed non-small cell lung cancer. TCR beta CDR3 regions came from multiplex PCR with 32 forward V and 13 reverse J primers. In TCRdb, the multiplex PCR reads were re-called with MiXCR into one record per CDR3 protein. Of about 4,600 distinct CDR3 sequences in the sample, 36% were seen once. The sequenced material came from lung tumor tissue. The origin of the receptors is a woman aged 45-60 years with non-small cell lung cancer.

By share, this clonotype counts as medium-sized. The CDR3 is CASRLTISSYNEQFF. CDR3 nucleotide sequence: TGTGCCAGCAGGCTCACTATAAGCTCCTACAATGAGCAGTTCTTC. The rearrangement uses TRBV6-1 and TRBJ2-1; no clear D gene. The CDR3 totals 15 residues. Trimming took off 6 bases at V and 0 bases at J, with 12 bases between the two ends. Germline V gene lookup returns CDR1 MNHNS and CDR2 SASEGT.

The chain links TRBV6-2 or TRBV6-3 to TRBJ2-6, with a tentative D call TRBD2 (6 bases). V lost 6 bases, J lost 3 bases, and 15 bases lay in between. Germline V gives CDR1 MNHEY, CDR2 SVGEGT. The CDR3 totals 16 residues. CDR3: CASSQSGGIGANVLTF. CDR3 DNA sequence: TGTGCCAGCAGCCAATCAGGAGGGATTGGGGCCAACGTCCTGACTTTC.

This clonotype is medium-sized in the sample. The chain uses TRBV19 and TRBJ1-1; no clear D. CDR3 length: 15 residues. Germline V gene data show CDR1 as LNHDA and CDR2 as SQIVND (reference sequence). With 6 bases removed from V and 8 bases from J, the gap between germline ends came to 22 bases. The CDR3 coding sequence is TGTGCCAGTAGCCGTGCCGGACTCCGTCATTGGGAAGCTTTCTTT. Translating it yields CASSRAGLRHWEAFF.

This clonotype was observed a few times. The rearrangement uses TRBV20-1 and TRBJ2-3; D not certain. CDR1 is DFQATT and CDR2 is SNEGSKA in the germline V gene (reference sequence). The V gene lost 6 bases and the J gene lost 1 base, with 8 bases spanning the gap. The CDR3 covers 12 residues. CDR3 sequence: CSALSGTDTQYF. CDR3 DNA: TGCAGTGCCCTCAGCGGCACAGATACGCAGTATTTT.

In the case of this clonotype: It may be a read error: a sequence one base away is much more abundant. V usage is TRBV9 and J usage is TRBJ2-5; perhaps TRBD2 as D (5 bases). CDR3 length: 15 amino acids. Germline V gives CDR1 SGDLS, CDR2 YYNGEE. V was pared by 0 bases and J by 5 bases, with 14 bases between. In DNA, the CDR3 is TGTGCCAGCAGCGTAGTAAGGGAGAGGCGGGAGACCCAGTACTTC. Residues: CASSVVRERRETQYF. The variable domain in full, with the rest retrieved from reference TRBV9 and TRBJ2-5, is DSGVTQTPKHLITATGQRVTLRCSPRSGDLSVYWYQQSLDQGLQFLIQYYNGEERAKGNILERFSAQQFPDLHSELNLSSLELGDSALYFCASSVVRERRETQYFGPGTRLLVL.

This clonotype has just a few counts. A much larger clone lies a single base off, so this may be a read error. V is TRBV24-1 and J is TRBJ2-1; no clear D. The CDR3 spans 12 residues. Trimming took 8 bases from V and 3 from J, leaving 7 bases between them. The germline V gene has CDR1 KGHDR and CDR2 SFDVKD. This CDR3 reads CATISDYNEQFF. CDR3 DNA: TGTGCCACCATCTCGGACTACAATGAGCAGTTCTTC.

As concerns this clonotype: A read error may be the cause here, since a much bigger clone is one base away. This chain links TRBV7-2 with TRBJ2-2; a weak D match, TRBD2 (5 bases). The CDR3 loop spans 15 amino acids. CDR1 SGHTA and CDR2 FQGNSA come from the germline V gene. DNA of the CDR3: TGTGCCAGCAGACCAAGGGAGATCGGCACCGGGGAGCTGTCTTTT. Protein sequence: CASRPREIGTGELSF.

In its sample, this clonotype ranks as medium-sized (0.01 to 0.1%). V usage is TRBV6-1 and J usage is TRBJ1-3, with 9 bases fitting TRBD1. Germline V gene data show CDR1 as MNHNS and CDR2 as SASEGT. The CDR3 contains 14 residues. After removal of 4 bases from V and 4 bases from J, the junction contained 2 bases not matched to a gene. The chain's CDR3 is CASSGTGAGNTIYF. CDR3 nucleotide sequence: TGTGCCAGCAGTGGGACAGGGGCGGGAAACACCATATATTTT.

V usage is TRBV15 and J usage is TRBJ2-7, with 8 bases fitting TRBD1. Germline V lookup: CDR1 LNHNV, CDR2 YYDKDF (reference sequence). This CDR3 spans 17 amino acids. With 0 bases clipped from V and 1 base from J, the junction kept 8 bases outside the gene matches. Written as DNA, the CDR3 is TGTGCCACCAGCAGAGATCCCCACGGGACAGGATCCTACGAGCAGTACTTC. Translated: CATSRDPHGTGSYEQYF.

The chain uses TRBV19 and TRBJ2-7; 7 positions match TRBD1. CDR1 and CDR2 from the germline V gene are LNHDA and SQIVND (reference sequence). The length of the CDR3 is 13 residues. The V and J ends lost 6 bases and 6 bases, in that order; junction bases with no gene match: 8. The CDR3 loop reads CASRRGQASEQYF. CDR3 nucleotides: TGTGCCAGTAGAAGAGGACAGGCCTCCGAGCAGTACTTC.

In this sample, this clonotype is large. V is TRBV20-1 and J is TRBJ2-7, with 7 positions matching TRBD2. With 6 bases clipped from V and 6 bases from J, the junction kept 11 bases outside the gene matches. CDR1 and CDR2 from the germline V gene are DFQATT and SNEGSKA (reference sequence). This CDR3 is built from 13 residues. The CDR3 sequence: CSATHGGRLEQYF. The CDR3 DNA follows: TGCAGTGCCACTCACGGGGGGAGGCTCGAGCAGTACTTC.

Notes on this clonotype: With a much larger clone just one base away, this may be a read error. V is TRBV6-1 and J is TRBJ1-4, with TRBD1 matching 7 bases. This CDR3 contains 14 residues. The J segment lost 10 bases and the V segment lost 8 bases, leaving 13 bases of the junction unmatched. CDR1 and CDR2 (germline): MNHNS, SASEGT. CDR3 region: CASARTGEGLKLFF. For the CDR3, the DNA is TGTGCCAGCGCTAGAACAGGGGAGGGGTTAAAACTGTTTTTT.

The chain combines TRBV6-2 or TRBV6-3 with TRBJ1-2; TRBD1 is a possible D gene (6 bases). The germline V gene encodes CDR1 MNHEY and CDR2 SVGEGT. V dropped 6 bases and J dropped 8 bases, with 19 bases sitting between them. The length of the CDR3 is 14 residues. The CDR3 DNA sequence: TGTGCCAGCAGGGAGGGGGGGTTCCACGGGGGCTACACCTTC. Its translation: CASREGGFHGGYTF.

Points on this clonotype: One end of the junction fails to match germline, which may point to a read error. CDR3 bases: TGTGCCAGCAGCTTAGATGTGGGTACTGAAGTTTTCTTT. The encoded protein is CASSLDVGTEVFF. The chain joins TRBV7-9 to TRBJ1-1, with no clear D. Germline V CDR1 and CDR2: SEHNR, FQNEAQ (reference sequence). The length of the CDR3 is 13 residues.

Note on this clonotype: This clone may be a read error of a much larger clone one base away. The CDR3 bases are TGCGCCAGCAGCCCGGCGGCAGCGCGAGACCTCACTGAATCTTTCTTT. Amino acids: CASSPAAARDLTESFF. The gene calls are TRBV5-1 and TRBJ1-1; unclear D gene. This CDR3 is built from 16 residues. CDR1 SGHRS and CDR2 YFSETQ come from the germline V gene.

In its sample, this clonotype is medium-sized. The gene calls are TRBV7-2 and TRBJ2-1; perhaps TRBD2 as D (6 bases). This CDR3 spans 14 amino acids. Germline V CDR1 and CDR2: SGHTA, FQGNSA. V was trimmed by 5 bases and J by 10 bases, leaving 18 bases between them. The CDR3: CASSAGLSQGEQFF. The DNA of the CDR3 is TGTGCCAGCAGCGCGGGACTTTCGCAGGGCGAGCAGTTCTTC.

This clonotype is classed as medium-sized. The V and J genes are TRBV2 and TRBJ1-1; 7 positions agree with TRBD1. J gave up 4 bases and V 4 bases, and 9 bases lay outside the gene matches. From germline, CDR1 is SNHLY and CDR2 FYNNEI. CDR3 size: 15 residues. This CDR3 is CASSVDRIQSTEAFF. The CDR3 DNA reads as TGTGCCAGCAGTGTGGACAGGATCCAAAGCACTGAAGCTTTCTTT. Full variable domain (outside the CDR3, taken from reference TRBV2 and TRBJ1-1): EPEVTQTPSHQVTQMGQEVILRCVPISNHLYFYWYRQILGQKVEFLVSFYNNEISEKSEIFDDQFSVERPDGSNFTLKIRSTKLEDSAMYFCASSVDRIQSTEAFFGQGTRLTVV.

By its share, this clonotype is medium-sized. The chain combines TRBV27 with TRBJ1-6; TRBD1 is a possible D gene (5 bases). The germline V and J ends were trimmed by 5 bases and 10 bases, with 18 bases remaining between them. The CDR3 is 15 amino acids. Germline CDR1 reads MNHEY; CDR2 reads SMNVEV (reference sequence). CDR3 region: CASSARDFAISPLHF. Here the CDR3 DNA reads TGTGCCAGCAGTGCCCGGGACTTCGCGATATCACCCCTCCACTTT.

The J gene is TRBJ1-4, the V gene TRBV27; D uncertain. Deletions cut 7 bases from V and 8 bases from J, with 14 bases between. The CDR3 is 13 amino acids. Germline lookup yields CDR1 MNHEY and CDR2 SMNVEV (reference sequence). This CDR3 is CASKPPSGEKLFF. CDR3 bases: TGTGCCAGCAAACCCCCCTCGGGAGAAAAACTGTTTTTT.

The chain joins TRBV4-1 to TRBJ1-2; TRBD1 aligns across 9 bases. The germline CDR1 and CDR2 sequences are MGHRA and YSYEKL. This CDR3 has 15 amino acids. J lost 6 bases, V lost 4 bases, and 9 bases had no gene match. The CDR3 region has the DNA TGCGCCAGCAGCCGAATACAGGGGGCGCAAAATGGCTACACCTTC. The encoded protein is CASSRIQGAQNGYTF.

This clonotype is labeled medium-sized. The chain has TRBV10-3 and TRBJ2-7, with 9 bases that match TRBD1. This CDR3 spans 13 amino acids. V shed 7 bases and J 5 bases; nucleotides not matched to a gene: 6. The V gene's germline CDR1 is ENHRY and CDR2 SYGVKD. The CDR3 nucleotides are TGTGCCATCAATCCGGGACAGGGCCACGAGCAGTACTTC. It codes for CAINPGQGHEQYF.

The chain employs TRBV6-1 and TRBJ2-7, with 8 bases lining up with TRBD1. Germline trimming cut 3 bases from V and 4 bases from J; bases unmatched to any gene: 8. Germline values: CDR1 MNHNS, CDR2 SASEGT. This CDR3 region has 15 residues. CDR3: CASSDRDRIRYEQYF. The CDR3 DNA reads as TGTGCCAGCAGTGACAGGGACAGGATAAGATACGAGCAGTACTTC.

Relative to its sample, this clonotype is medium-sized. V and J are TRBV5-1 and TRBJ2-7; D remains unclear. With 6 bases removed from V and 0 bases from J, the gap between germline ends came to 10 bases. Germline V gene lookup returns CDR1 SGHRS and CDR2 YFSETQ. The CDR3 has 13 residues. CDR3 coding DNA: TGCGCCAGCAATCAGGCTCCCTCCTACGAGCAGTACTTC. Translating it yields CASNQAPSYEQYF.

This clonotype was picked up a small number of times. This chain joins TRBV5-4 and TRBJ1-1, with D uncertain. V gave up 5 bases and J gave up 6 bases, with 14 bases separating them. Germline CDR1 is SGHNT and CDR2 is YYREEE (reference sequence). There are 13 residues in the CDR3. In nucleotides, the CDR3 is TGTGCCAGCAGTCCTGAAATCGAGGCTGAAGCTTTCTTT. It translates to CASSPEIEAEAFF.

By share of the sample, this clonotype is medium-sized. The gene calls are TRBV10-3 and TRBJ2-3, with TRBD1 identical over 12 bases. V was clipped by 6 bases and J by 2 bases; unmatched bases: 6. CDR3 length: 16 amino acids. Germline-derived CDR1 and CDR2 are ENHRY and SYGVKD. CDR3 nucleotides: TGTGCCATCAGCCTGGGGGACAGGGGGCTCACAGATACGCAGTATTTT. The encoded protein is CAISLGDRGLTDTQYF.

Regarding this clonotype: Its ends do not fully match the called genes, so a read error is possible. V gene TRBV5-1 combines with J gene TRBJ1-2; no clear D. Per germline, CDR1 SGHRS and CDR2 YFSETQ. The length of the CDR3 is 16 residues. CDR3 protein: CASRYDVTGPNFGYTF. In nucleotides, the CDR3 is TGCGCCAGCAGGTATGATGTGACCGGACCTAACTTTGGCTACACCTTC.

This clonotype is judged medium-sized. CDR3 amino acids: CASSIGLYSNQPQHF. The CDR3 DNA follows: TGTGCCAGTAGTATAGGGCTTTATAGCAATCAGCCCCAGCATTTT. This chain uses TRBV19 with TRBJ1-5; unclear D gene. Trimming shortened V by 1 base and J by 0 bases, and 7 bases separated the two germline ends. This CDR3 spans 15 amino acids. Germline V gene lookup returns CDR1 LNHDA and CDR2 SQIVND (reference sequence).

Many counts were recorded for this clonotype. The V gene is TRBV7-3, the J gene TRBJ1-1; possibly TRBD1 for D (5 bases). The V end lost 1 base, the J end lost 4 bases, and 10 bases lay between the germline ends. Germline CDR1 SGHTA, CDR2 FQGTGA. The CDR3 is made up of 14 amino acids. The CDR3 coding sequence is TGTGCCAGCAGCTTAAAGCCGGGGGGCACTGAAGCTTTCTTT. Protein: CASSLKPGGTEAFF.

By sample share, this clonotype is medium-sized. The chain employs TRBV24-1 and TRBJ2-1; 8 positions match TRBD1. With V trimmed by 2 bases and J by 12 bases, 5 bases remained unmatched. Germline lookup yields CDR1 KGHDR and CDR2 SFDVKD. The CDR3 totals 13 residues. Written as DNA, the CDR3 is TGTGCCACCAGTGATTATTACGGGACAGGGCAGTTCTTC. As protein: CATSDYYGTGQFF.

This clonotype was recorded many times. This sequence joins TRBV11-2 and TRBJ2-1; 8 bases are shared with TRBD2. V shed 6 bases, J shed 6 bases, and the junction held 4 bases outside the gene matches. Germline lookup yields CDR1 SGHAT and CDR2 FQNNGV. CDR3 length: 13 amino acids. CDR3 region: CASRPGTSNEQFF. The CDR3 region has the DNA TGTGCCAGCAGGCCCGGGACTAGCAATGAGCAGTTCTTC.

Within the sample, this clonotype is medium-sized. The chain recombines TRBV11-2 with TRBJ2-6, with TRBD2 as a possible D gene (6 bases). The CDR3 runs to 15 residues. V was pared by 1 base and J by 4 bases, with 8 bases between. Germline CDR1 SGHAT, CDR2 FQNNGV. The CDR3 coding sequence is TGTGCCAGCAGCTTAGTCCGGGAGGGGGCCAACGTCCTGACTTTC. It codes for CASSLVREGANVLTF. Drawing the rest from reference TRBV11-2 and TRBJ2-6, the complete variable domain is EAGVAQSPRYKIIEKRQSVAFWCNPISGHATLYWYQQILGQGPKLLIQFQNNGVVDDSQLPKDRFSAERLKGVDSTLKIQPAKLEDSAVYLCASSLVREGANVLTFGAGSRLTVL.

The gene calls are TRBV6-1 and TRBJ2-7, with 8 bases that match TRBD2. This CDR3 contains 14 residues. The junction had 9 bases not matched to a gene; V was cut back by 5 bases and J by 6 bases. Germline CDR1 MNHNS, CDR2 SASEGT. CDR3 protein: CASSTGGGRFEQYF. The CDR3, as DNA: TGTGCCAGCAGTACGGGGGGCGGGAGGTTCGAGCAGTACTTC.